The T cell receptor (beta chain) under discussion was sequenced for a study of blood T cell repertoires in COVID-19. Turning to the study itself: Specimens from acute and convalescent COVID-19 originated in the United States, Italy and Spain. From T cells, B-cell-depleted T cells, or PBMCs came the material, which was cDNA or gDNA.

The CDR3 loop spans 14 amino acids. The germline CDR1 and CDR2 sequences are LNHDA and SQIVND (reference sequence). V was trimmed by 5 bases and J by 3 bases, leaving 13 bases between them. Authors' data handling: How many nucleated cells were present was estimated from reference gene primer amplification. Libraries were prepared by immunoSEQ multiplex PCR; TCRdb keeps only in-frame clonotypes and omits some of them. V and J calls and clone size come straight from that table; D and trimming were deduced from the DNA. The table shows around 300,000 clones, with about 89% occurring only once. Sample: peripheral blood. The V gene is TRBV19, the J gene TRBJ1-2, with D maybe TRBD1 (5 bases). The sequence came from a man between 50 and 59 years old with acute or convalescent COVID-19. CDR3 nucleotide sequence: TGTGCCAGTAGTGGGACTAAAGGGGACTATGGCTACACCTTC. It is translated as CASSGTKGDYGYTF.